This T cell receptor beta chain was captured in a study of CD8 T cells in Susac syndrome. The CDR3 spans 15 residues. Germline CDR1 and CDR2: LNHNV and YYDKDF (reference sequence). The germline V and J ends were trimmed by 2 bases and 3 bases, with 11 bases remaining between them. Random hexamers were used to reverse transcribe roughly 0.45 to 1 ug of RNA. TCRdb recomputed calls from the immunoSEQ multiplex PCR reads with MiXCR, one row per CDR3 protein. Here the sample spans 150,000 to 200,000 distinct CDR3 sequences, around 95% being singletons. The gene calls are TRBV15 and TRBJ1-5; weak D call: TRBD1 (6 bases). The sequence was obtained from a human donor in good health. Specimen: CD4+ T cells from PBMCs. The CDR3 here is CATSRTQGANQPQHF. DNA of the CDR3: TGTGCCACCAGCAGAACACAGGGTGCCAATCAGCCCCAGCATTTT.